These T cell receptor beta chains were read from a single sample in a study of early T cells in non-severe SARS-CoV-2 infection. TCRdb reanalysed the 5' RACE reads using MiXCR and keeps one entry per CDR3 protein. The data show about 71,000 distinct CDR3 sequences, with around 12% seen just once and less than 3% held by the top ten. Sequenced material: whole blood, taken at baseline. Receptors were obtained from an adult who was a healthcare worker with PCR-confirmed SARS-CoV-2 infection or an uninfected control (not recorded which). CDR3s include the opening cysteine and the closing phenylalanine or tryptophan. The D gene is left open where the match is weak. Clone size is stated in some rows and not others, as once, few, many or a class when expanded.

J gene: TRBJ2-2
D gene: -
V gene: TRBV29-1
clone size: -
CDR3 DNA: TGCAGCGTTGCCGGGGAGGCGAACACCGGGGAGCTGTTTTTT
CDR3 protein: CSVAGEANTGELFF

J gene: TRBJ1-2
D gene: -
V gene: TRBV7-2
clone size: many
CDR3 DNA: TGTGCCAGCAGCTTATTCTCTCAAACCACCAGACAGAGAAGAAGTCCGAGCACCTTC
CDR3 protein: CASSLFSQTTRQRRSPSTF

J gene: TRBJ1-3
D gene: -
V gene: TRBV29-1
clone size: -
CDR3 DNA: TGCAGCGTTGAAGATCGGAGGGCTGGAAACACCATATATTTT
CDR3 protein: CSVEDRRAGNTIYF

J gene: TRBJ2-7
D gene: -
V gene: TRBV7-2
clone size: -
CDR3 DNA: TGTGCCAGCAGCCCCCCTTCCGGACTATCCTACGAGCAGTACTTC
CDR3 protein: CASSPPSGLSYEQYF

J gene: TRBJ1-6
D gene: TRBD1
V gene: TRBV6-6
clone size: few
CDR3 DNA: TGTGCCAGCAGTTCAGGACAGGAGACCTCACCCCTCCACTTT
CDR3 protein: CASSSGQETSPLHF

J gene: TRBJ1-1
D gene: -
V gene: TRBV6-5
clone size: once
CDR3 DNA: TGTGCCAGCAGTTACCGGGAGGGGGGCACTGAAGCTTTCTTT
CDR3 protein: CASSYREGGTEAFF

J gene: TRBJ2-3
D gene: -
V gene: TRBV5-4
clone size: -
CDR3 DNA: TGTGCCAGCAGCCTTACCAACACAGATACGCAGTATTTT
CDR3 protein: CASSLTNTDTQYF

J gene: TRBJ2-3
D gene: -
V gene: TRBV11-2
clone size: few
CDR3 DNA: TGTGCCAGCAGCTTCACGGGAATCAAAGATACGCAGTATTTT
CDR3 protein: CASSFTGIKDTQYF

J gene: TRBJ1-1
D gene: -
V gene: TRBV27
clone size: few
CDR3 DNA: TGTGCCAGCAACCCGAGGGGCAGCTGGGACTATGAAGCTTTCTTT
CDR3 protein: CASNPRGSWDYEAFF

J gene: TRBJ2-7
D gene: TRBD1
V gene: TRBV3-1
clone size: -
CDR3 DNA: TGTGCCAGCAGCCAAGCCGGGACAGGGGACCTCGAGCAGTACTTC
CDR3 protein: CASSQAGTGDLEQYF

J gene: TRBJ1-2
D gene: -
V gene: TRBV6-5
clone size: -
CDR3 DNA: TGTGCCAGCAGTTACGTCGCTAACTATGGCTACACCTTC
CDR3 protein: CASSYVANYGYTF

J gene: TRBJ2-2
D gene: -
V gene: TRBV7-9
clone size: -
CDR3 DNA: TGTGCCAGCAGCACTACGAACACCGGGGAGCTGTTTTTT
CDR3 protein: CASSTTNTGELFF

J gene: TRBJ2-3
D gene: TRBD2
V gene: TRBV20-1
clone size: -
CDR3 DNA: TGCAGTGCCGTACCTAGCGGGGGGGGAGATACGCAGTATTTT
CDR3 protein: CSAVPSGGGDTQYF

J gene: TRBJ2-4
D gene: TRBD1
V gene: TRBV18
clone size: many
CDR3 DNA: TGTGCCAGCTCATCCGGGACAGGGGACCAAAACATTCAGTACTTC
CDR3 protein: CASSSGTGDQNIQYF

J gene: TRBJ2-2
D gene: TRBD2
V gene: TRBV3-1
clone size: many
CDR3 DNA: TGTGCCAGCAGCCGCCCTCCCAGAGCGGGGGCTGTGAACACCGGGGAGCTGTTTTTT
CDR3 protein: CASSRPPRAGAVNTGELFF

J gene: TRBJ1-1
D gene: -
V gene: TRBV9
clone size: few
CDR3 DNA: TGTGCCAGCAGCCCACGGTGGTTTAACACTGAAGCTTTCTTT
CDR3 protein: CASSPRWFNTEAFF

J gene: TRBJ1-4
D gene: TRBD1
V gene: TRBV18
clone size: -
CDR3 DNA: TGTGCCAGCTCATACAGGGGGCGCGATGAAAAACTGTTTTTT
CDR3 protein: CASSYRGRDEKLFF

J gene: TRBJ1-1
D gene: TRBD1
V gene: TRBV24-1
clone size: many
CDR3 DNA: TGTGCCACCAGTGATCCCGGACAGGGGGCGAAAGCTTTCTTT
CDR3 protein: CATSDPGQGAKAFF

J gene: TRBJ2-7
D gene: TRBD1
V gene: TRBV9
clone size: few
CDR3 DNA: TGTGCCAGCAGCCCCACCGGGACAGGGCTTACCTCCTACGAGCAGTACTTC
CDR3 protein: CASSPTGTGLTSYEQYF

J gene: TRBJ2-7
D gene: -
V gene: TRBV7-9
clone size: few
CDR3 DNA: TGTGCCAGCAGCCGGGGACTCACGCACTCCTACGAGCAGTACTTC
CDR3 protein: CASSRGLTHSYEQYF

J gene: TRBJ2-1
D gene: -
V gene: TRBV29-1
clone size: few
CDR3 DNA: TGCAGCGTTGCACAGTTCAACAATGAGCAGTTCTTC
CDR3 protein: CSVAQFNNEQFF

J gene: TRBJ1-5
D gene: -
V gene: TRBV29-1
clone size: many
CDR3 DNA: TGCAGCGTTGAAGGGGGGTATAGCAATCAGCCCCAGCATTTT
CDR3 protein: CSVEGGYSNQPQHF

J gene: TRBJ1-1
D gene: -
V gene: TRBV12-3/TRBV12-4
clone size: -
CDR3 DNA: TGTGCCAGCAGTTTAGAAGATGGGGGGCGAACTGAAGCTTTCTTT
CDR3 protein: CASSLEDGGRTEAFF

J gene: TRBJ1-6
D gene: -
V gene: TRBV4-2
clone size: few
CDR3 DNA: TGTGCCAGCAGCCAAAGCAACCAATTGTCACCCCTCCACTTT
CDR3 protein: CASSQSNQLSPLHF

J gene: TRBJ1-5
D gene: -
V gene: TRBV19
clone size: once
CDR3 DNA: TGTGCCAGTAGTATAGTTGGCGGCAGCTTCAATCAGCCCCAGCATTTT
CDR3 protein: CASSIVGGSFNQPQHF

J gene: TRBJ1-1
D gene: -
V gene: TRBV1
clone size: -
CDR3 DNA: TGCACCAGCAGCCGGAGACAGGGGTCGGTGCACACTGAAGCTTTCTTT
CDR3 protein: CTSSRRQGSVHTEAFF

J gene: TRBJ2-3
D gene: -
V gene: TRBV5-1
clone size: -
CDR3 DNA: TGCGCCAGCAGCTTGCGTCCGGGGGCGGCGGATACGCAGTATTTT
CDR3 protein: CASSLRPGAADTQYF

J gene: TRBJ2-7
D gene: TRBD1
V gene: TRBV10-2
clone size: few
CDR3 DNA: TGCGCCAGCAGTGATATGGGACAGCGCACCTACGAGCAGTACTTC
CDR3 protein: CASSDMGQRTYEQYF

J gene: TRBJ1-1
D gene: -
V gene: TRBV20-1
clone size: few
CDR3 DNA: TGCAGTGCTAGTAGGCCGGCAGCTACTGAAGCTTTCTTT
CDR3 protein: CSASRPAATEAFF

J gene: TRBJ2-5
D gene: -
V gene: TRBV10-3
clone size: few
CDR3 DNA: TGTGCCATCAGTGGGACAGCGAAAGAGACCCAGTACTTC
CDR3 protein: CAISGTAKETQYF

J gene: TRBJ2-3
D gene: TRBD1
V gene: TRBV19
clone size: many
CDR3 DNA: TGTGCCAGTAGTATGAGGACAGGGACTAGCACAGATACGCAGTATTTT
CDR3 protein: CASSMRTGTSTDTQYF

J gene: TRBJ2-5
D gene: -
V gene: TRBV7-9
clone size: few
CDR3 DNA: TGTGCCAGCAGCCCCTCCCAAGAGACCCAGTACTTC
CDR3 protein: CASSPSQETQYF

J gene: TRBJ1-1
D gene: -
V gene: TRBV3-1
clone size: many
CDR3 DNA: TGTGCCAGCAGCCAAGGAGGGGGAAAAACTGAAGCTTTCTTT
CDR3 protein: CASSQGGGKTEAFF

J gene: TRBJ2-5
D gene: -
V gene: TRBV7-6
clone size: few
CDR3 DNA: TGTGCCAGCAGCCACGTAATGGGACGTAGCCAAGAGACCCAGTACTTC
CDR3 protein: CASSHVMGRSQETQYF

J gene: TRBJ2-1
D gene: -
V gene: TRBV27
clone size: -
CDR3 DNA: TGTGCCAGCAGTTTATCCAAATACAATGAGCAGTTCTTC
CDR3 protein: CASSLSKYNEQFF

J gene: TRBJ2-1
D gene: -
V gene: TRBV20-1
clone size: many
CDR3 DNA: TGCAGTGCTGCTCCAGGGTTCCACTCCTACAATGAGCAGTTCTTC
CDR3 protein: CSAAPGFHSYNEQFF

J gene: TRBJ1-1
D gene: -
V gene: TRBV12-3/TRBV12-4
clone size: -
CDR3 DNA: TGTGCCAGCAAACCCGAACTAAGCATGAACACTGAAGCTTTCTTT
CDR3 protein: CASKPELSMNTEAFF

J gene: TRBJ2-2
D gene: -
V gene: TRBV7-9
clone size: -
CDR3 DNA: TGTGCCAGCAGCTTAGCAACAGACACCGGGGAGCTGTTTTTT
CDR3 protein: CASSLATDTGELFF

J gene: TRBJ1-1
D gene: -
V gene: TRBV10-3
clone size: many
CDR3 DNA: TGTGCCATCAGTGAGTCAGTGACTATCTTGAACACTGAAGCTTTCTTT
CDR3 protein: CAISESVTILNTEAFF

J gene: TRBJ2-7
D gene: -
V gene: TRBV21-1
clone size: few
CDR3 DNA: TGTGCCAGCAGCAAATGGAAGGGGACAGTCTACGAGCAGTACTTC
CDR3 protein: CASSKWKGTVYEQYF

J gene: TRBJ2-7
D gene: -
V gene: TRBV4-1
clone size: few
CDR3 DNA: TGCGCCAGCAGCCAAGGGTTGCTAGCGAACGAGCAGTACTTC
CDR3 protein: CASSQGLLANEQYF